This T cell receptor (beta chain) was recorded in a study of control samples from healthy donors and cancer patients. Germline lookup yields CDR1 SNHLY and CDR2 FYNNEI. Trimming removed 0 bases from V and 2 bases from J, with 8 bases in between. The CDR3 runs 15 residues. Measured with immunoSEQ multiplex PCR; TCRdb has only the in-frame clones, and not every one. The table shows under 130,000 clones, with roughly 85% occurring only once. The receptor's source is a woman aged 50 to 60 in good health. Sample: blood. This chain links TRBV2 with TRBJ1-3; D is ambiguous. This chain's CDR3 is CASSEAHGAGNTIYF. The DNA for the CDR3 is TGTGCCAGCAGTGAAGCTCATGGGGCTGGAAACACCATATATTTT.